The entry below gives a single TCR beta chain sequence along with its context. Its specificity is not known. The data originate from a study of CD8 T cell repertoires and HIV-1 epitope variants. Study in general: Tested: three Gag epitope families, Nef HW9 and YT9. Enriched T cells were co-cultured with equal autologous T cell-negative cells. The baseline condition was 1M T cells left uncultured.

The germline V gene encodes CDR1 LGHNA and CDR2 YNFKEQ. Trimming left V 0 bases short and J 1 base short, with 10 bases between. This CDR3 is 15 amino acids long. Method: immunoSEQ multiplex PCR; TCRdb's copy keeps in-frame clones and lacks some. The sample holds about 5,700 clones, about 65% seen once. The V gene is TRBV4-2, the J gene TRBJ2-7, with D possibly matching TRBD1 (6 bases). Sequenced sample: cultured CD8+ T cells derived from PBMCs. The TCR comes from a male donor with HIV. The CDR3 reads CASSQEDSDSYEQYF. The CDR3 nucleotides are TGTGCCAGCAGCCAAGAGGACAGCGATTCCTACGAGCAGTACTTC.